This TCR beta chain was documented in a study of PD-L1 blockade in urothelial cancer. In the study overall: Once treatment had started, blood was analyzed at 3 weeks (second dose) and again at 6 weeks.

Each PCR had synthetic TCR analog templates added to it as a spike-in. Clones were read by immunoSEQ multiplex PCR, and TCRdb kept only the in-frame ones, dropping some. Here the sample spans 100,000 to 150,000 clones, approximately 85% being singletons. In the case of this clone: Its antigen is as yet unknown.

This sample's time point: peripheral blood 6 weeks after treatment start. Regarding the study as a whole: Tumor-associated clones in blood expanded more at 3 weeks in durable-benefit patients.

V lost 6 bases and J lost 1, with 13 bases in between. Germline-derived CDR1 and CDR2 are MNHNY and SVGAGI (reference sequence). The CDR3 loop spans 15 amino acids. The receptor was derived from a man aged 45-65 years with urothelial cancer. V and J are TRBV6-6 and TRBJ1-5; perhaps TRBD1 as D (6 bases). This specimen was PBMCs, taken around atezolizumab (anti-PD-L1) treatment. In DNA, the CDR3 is TGTGCCAGCAGACTGAGCGACAGGAGCAATCAGCCCCAGCATTTT. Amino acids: CASRLSDRSNQPQHF.